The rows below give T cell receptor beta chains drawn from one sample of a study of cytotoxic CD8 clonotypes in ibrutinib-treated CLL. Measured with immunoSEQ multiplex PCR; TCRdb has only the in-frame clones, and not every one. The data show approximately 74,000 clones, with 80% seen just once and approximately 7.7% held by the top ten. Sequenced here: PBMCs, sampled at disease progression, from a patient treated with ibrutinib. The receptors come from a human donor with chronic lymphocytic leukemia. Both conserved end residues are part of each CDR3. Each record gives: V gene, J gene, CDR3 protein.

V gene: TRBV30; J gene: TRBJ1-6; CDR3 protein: CAWSGDFNSPLHF
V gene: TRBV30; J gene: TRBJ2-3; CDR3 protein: CAWSLGQAGAHTDTQYF
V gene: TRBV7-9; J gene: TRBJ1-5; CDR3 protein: CASSTDSHQPQHF
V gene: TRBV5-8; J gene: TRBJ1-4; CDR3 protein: CASNPMAALATNEKLFF
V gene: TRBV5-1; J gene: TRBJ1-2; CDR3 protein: CASSPRDTLTYGYTF
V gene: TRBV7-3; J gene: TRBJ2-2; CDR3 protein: CASSIGDRYTGELFF
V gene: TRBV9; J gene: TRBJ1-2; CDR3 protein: CASSVEGHYGYTF
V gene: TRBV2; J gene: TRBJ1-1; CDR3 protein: CASRGTGGTEAFF
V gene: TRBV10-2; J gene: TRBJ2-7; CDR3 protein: CASTLAGYEQYF
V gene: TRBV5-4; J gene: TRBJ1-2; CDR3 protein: CASSLDGHLLGYGYTF
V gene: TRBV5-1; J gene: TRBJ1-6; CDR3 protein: CASSLVGDSYNSPLHF
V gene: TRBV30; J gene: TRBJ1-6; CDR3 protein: CAWTLRSVSSPLHF
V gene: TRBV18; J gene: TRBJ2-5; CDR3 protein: CASSGPGQGRETQYF
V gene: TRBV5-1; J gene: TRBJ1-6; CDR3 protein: CASSLAVFSNSPLHF
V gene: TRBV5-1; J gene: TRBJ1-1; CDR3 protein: CASSQGALGTEAFF
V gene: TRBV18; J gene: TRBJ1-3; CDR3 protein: CASSLRDRPYSGNTIYF
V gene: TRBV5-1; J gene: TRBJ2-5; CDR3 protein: CASSSDFQETQYF
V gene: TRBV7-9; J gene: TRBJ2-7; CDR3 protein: CASRAQGSSEQYF
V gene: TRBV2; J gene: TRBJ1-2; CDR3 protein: CASSEGGYYGYTF
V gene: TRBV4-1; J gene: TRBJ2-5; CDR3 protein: CASSQTGLQETQYF
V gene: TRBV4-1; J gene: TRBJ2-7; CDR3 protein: CASSPLTSGNSYEQYF
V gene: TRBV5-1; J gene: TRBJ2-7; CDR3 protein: CASSWRLRYEQYF
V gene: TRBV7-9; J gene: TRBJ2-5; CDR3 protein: CASSLARTSLLGTQYF
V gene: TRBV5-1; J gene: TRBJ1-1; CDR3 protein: CASSLEQNTEAFF
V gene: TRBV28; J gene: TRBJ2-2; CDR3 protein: CASAGADTGELFF
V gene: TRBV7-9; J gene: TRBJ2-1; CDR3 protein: CASSNKEGSYNEQFF
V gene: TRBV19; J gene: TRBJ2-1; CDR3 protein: CASRTGAHYNEQFF
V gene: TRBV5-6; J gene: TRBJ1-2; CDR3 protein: CASSLWDRAYYGYTF
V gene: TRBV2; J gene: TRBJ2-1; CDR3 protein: CASGLLAGGMHEQFF
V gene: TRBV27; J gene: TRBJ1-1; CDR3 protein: CASAPGVANTEAFF
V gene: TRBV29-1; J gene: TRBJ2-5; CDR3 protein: CSVDEYRGRGVGETQYF
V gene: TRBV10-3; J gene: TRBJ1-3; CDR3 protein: CASLREGSGNTIYF
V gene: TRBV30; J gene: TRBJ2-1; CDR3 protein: CAWSVGTVYNEQFF
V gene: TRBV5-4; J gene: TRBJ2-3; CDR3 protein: CASSLDPDVRQYF
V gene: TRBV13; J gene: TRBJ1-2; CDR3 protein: CASSQGQLNYGYTF
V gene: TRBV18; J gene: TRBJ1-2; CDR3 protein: CASSGQGAGGYTF
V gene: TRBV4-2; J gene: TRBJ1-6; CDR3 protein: CASSQDGGTGNSPLHF
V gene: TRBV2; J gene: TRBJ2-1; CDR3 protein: CASTGVGVYNEQFF
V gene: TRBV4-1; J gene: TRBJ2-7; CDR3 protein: CASSQLSSYEQYF
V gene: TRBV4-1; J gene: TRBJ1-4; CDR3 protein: CASSQDHRSEKLFF
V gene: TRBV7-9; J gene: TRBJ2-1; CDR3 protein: CASSKGTNYNEQFF
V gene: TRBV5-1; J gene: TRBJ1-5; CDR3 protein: CASSPGQINQPQHF
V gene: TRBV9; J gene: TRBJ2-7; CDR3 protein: CASSPWVSSHEQYF
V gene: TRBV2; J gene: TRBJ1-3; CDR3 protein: CASSVGRGANGNTIYF
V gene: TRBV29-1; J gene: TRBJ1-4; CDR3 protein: CSVGQRRGLFF
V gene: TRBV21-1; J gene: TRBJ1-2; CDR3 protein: CASSRGPGTGREVYGYTF
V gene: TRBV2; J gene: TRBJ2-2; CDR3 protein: CASRGDRSNTGELFF
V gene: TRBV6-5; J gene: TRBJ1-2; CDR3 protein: CASSYRREHGYTF
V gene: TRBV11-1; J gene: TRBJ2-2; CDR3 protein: CASSFMLSGNTGELFF